This T cell receptor (beta chain) was recovered during a study of OX40 agonist ivuxolimab in advanced cancers. Looking at the study overall: Patients got intravenous ivuxolimab at 0.01 to 10 mg/kg every 2 weeks.

The CDR3 is 16 residues long. Trimming cost V 0 bases and J 7 bases, with 15 bases left between them. From germline, CDR1 is MNHEY and CDR2 SVGAGI. Any history of autoimmune disease or systemic immunosuppression disqualified patients. Method: immunoSEQ multiplex PCR; TCRdb's copy keeps in-frame clones and lacks some. The sample lists around 80,000 clones; approximately 86% were seen once. This specimen consisted of CD4+ or CD8+ T cells sorted from blood, obtained in a trial of the OX40 agonist ivuxolimab. The chain recombines TRBV6-5 with TRBJ2-2; perhaps TRBD1 as D (7 bases). This TCR was sampled from an adult with an advanced solid tumor such as melanoma, head and neck, liver or kidney cancer. The chain's CDR3 is CASSYSTRGVNGELFF. The CDR3 coding sequence is TGTGCCAGCAGTTACTCGACCAGGGGGGTGAACGGGGAGCTGTTTTTT.